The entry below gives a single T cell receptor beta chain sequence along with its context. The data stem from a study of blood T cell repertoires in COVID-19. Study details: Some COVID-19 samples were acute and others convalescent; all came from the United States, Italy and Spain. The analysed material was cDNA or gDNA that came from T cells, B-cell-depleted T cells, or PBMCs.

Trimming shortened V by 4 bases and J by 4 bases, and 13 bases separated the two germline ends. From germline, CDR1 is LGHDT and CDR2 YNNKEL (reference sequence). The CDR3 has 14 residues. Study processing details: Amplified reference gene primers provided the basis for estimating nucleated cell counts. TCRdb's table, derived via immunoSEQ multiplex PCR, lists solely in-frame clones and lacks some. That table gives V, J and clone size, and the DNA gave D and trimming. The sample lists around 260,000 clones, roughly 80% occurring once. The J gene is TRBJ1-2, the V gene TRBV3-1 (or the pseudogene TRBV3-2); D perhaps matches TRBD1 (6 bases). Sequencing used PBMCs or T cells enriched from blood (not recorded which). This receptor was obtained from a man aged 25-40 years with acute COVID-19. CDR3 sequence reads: CASSPPGTIYGYTF. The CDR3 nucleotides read TGTGCCAGCAGCCCACCCGGGACAATCTATGGCTACACCTTC.